A selection of T cell receptor beta chains follows, all from one sample in a study of prognosis after radiotherapy for stage I lung cancer. MiXCR, run by TCRdb on the multiplex PCR reads, gives a single entry per CDR3 protein. The profile covers roughly 20,000 distinct CDR3 sequences, with roughly 47% appearing a single time and roughly a third taken by the ten largest. Sequenced material: PBMCs, taken before or after stereotactic body radiation therapy (not recorded which). Every receptor here comes from a donor aged 50 or older with non-small cell lung cancer. The CDR3 runs from the conserved cysteine through the conserved F or W. D genes are given only for firm matches. Expanded clones get a size class; other rows say once, few or many, or leave the size out.

j_call	v_call	clone_size	d_call	cdr3_aa	cdr3_nt
TRBJ2-5	TRBV13	.	.	CDSRSSRGRRQETQYF	TGTGACAGCAGATCTTCACGGGGGCGCCGACAAGAGACCCAGTACTTC
TRBJ2-7	TRBV7-8	many	TRBD2	CASSLSGRGRSYEQYF	TGTGCCAGCAGCCTTAGCGGGAGAGGCCGCAGCTACGAGCAGTACTTC
TRBJ2-7	TRBV11-2	.	TRBD1	CASSQDWRTGGSYDQYF	TGTGCCAGCAGCCAAGACTGGAGGACAGGGGGCTCCTACGATCAGTACTTC
TRBJ2-7	TRBV5-4	.	.	CASILDSYEQYF	TGTGCCAGCATCTTGGATTCCTACGAGCAGTACTTC
TRBJ2-7	TRBV7-8	.	TRBD1	CASSLAHRGNEQYF	TGTGCCAGCAGCCTAGCGCACAGGGGGAACGAGCAGTACTTC
TRBJ2-7	TRBV24-1	many	TRBD2	CATSGGARRLAGTSYEQYF	TGTGCCACCAGTGGCGGAGCGAGGAGACTAGCGGGGACGAGCTACGAGCAGTACTTC
TRBJ2-1	TRBV28	.	TRBD2	CAGKMGAPASGRAPYNEQFF	TGTGCCGGCAAGATGGGGGCCCCTGCTAGCGGGAGGGCGCCCTACAATGAGCAGTTCTTC
TRBJ2-7	TRBV11-3	.	.	CASILWHPYQQYF	TGTGCCAGCATCTTATGGCACCCCTACCAGCAGTACTTC
TRBJ2-7	TRBV29-1	many	TRBD1	CSAGTGQATYEQYF	TGCAGCGCTGGGACCGGACAGGCTACCTACGAGCAGTACTTC
TRBJ2-1	TRBV9	.	.	CASSPSLWGDHNEQFF	TGTGCCAGCAGCCCCTCCTTGTGGGGGGACCACAATGAGCAGTTCTTC